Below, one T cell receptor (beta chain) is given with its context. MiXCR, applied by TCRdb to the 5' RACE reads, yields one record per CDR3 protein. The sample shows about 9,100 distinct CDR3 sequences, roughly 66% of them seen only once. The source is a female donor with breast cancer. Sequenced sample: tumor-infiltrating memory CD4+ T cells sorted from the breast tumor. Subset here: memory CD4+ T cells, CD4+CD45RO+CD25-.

CDR3 DNA sequence: TGTGCCTGGAGTGTACCGGGACTAGGTCTCTACAATGAGCAGTTCTTC. This codes for CAWSVPGLGLYNEQFF. The chain combines TRBV30 with TRBJ2-1; TRBD2 agrees at 8 bases. V dropped 0 bases and J dropped 3; count of bases not matched to a gene: 7. The CDR3 has 16 amino acids. The germline V gene has CDR1 GTSNPN and CDR2 SVGIG (reference sequence).